These 8 T cell receptor beta chains were all obtained from the same sample, sequenced in a study of T cell changes during pregnancy in multiple sclerosis. Here immunoSEQ multiplex PCR was the method, and the copy in TCRdb shows in-frame clones only, minus some. The sample holds approximately 100,000 clones; about 93% are singletons and the top ten take 3.5% to 4.5%. The sample in question was peripheral blood, obtained in the first trimester of pregnancy. These receptors came from a female donor with multiple sclerosis, enrolled in a pregnancy study.

CDR3 amino acids: CASSFNYEQYF. CDR3 DNA sequence: TGTGCCAGCAGTTTCAATTACGAGCAGTACTTC. The V and J genes are TRBV6-6 and TRBJ2-7; D not resolved. This CDR3 has 11 amino acids. The germline gives CDR1 MNHNY, CDR2 SVGAGI (reference sequence). The ends were cut back, 4 bases at V and 4 bases at J, with 5 bases in the middle.

The chain is built from TRBV19 and TRBJ2-3, with D possibly being TRBD1 (5 bases). Trimming took off 1 base at V and 0 bases at J, with 5 bases between the two ends. The CDR3 extends over 14 amino acids. Per germline, CDR1 LNHDA and CDR2 SQIVND (reference sequence). CDR3 in amino acids: CASSIGTSTDTQYF. The CDR3 DNA reads TGTGCCAGTAGTATAGGGACAAGCACAGATACGCAGTATTTT. The full variable domain, completed using reference TRBV19 and TRBJ2-3, is DGGITQSPKYLFRKEGQNVTLSCEQNLNHDAMYWYRQDPGQGLRLIYYSQIVNDFQKGDIAEGYSVSREKKESFPLTVTSAQKNPTAFYLCASSIGTSTDTQYFGPGTRLTVL.

This chain links TRBV7-3 with TRBJ2-1; TRBD2 agrees at 13 bases. The V and J ends lost 6 bases and 7 bases, in that order; junction bases with no gene match: 6. There are 15 residues in the CDR3. Germline V gene data show CDR1 as SGHTA and CDR2 as FQGTGA. CDR3 sequence reads: CASSPLAGGPNEQFF. The CDR3 DNA sequence: TGTGCCAGCAGTCCACTAGCGGGGGGGCCGAATGAGCAGTTCTTC.

The chain couples TRBV18 to TRBJ1-6; D is undetermined. V lost 2 bases, J lost 0 bases, and 11 bases lay in between. Germline V gene lookup returns CDR1 KGHSH and CDR2 LQKENI. CDR3 size: 17 residues. The CDR3 sequence is CASSPFPGSSYNSPLHF. Here the CDR3 DNA reads TGTGCCAGCTCACCATTCCCCGGGAGCTCCTATAATTCACCCCTCCACTTT.

This chain uses TRBV30 with TRBJ1-2; 11 positions agree with TRBD1. The CDR3 consists of 19 residues. Germline loops: CDR1 GTSNPN, CDR2 SVGIG (reference sequence). Trimming removed 6 bases from V and 1 base from J; junction bases left unmatched: 19. CDR3 DNA sequence: TGTGCCTGTCAACTGGGGGGCGCGATGGGACAGGGGGATAACTATGGCTACACCTTC. It encodes CACQLGGAMGQGDNYGYTF.

V and J are TRBV5-1 and TRBJ1-4, with no clear D. Germline V gene sequence: CDR1 SGHRS, CDR2 YFSETQ. The CDR3 contains 16 residues. Trimming pared 0 bases from V and 0 bases from J, leaving 9 bases between. The CDR3 DNA reads TGCGCCAGCAGCTTGGAGCCCACCGCAACTAATGAAAAACTGTTTTTT. The encoded protein is CASSLEPTATNEKLFF.

The V gene is TRBV9, the J gene TRBJ2-3; 11 bases map to TRBD2. Germline V gives CDR1 SGDLS, CDR2 YYNGEE. J lost 1 base, V lost 4 bases, and 2 bases had no gene match. The CDR3 is 15 residues long. The CDR3 DNA follows: TGTGCCAGCAGCTTACTAGCGGGGGGCACAGATACGCAGTATTTT. This gives the protein CASSLLAGGTDTQYF.

The J gene is TRBJ1-5, the V gene TRBV23-1, with D tentatively TRBD1 (5 bases). TRBV23-1 is designated an ORF whose function remains uncertain. Trimming shortened V by 3 bases and J by 5 bases, and 20 bases separated the two germline ends. This CDR3 spans 17 amino acids. The CDR3 spells CASSHWECGGGDQPQHF. The CDR3 coding sequence is TGCGCCAGCAGTCACTGGGAATGCGGGGGTGGGGATCAGCCCCAGCATTTT.